The subject of this entry is one T cell receptor (beta chain). Its antigen is undetermined. This CDR3 comprises 16 residues. Trimming at V came to 2 bases and at J to 7 bases, leaving 10 bases not matched to a gene. CDR1 SGHDT and CDR2 YYEEEE come from the germline V gene. The assay was immunoSEQ multiplex PCR, and TCRdb's table has in-frame clones only and misses some. This sample has about 98,000 clones, with 75% to 90% found just once. The data were obtained in a study of OX40 agonist ivuxolimab in advanced cancers. At the level of the study: Males comprised roughly four fifths of the group, whose mean age was approximately 62 years (range roughly 20 to 90).

General study results and limits: The study did not work out the antigen specificity of the expanded peripheral T cells. Patients with a partial response at 0.1-3.0 mg/kg had among the lowest clonal expansion.

V and J are TRBV5-6 and TRBJ2-1; 9 bases fit TRBD2. Sequencing was performed on CD4+ or CD8+ T cells sorted from blood, taken in a trial of the OX40 agonist ivuxolimab. This TCR came from an adult with an advanced solid tumor such as melanoma, head and neck, liver or kidney cancer. The CDR3 region is CASSLFSGSAGNEQFF. CDR3 coding DNA: TGTGCCAGCAGCTTATTTAGCGGGAGCGCTGGAAATGAGCAGTTCTTC.